A single sample gave rise to the 24 T cell receptor beta chains below, sequenced in a study of T cell responses to AZD1222 COVID-19 vaccine. Profiled with immunoSEQ multiplex PCR; TCRdb holds only in-frame clones, not every one. The data show fewer than 110,000 clones, about nine tenths seen once. Sequencing used peripheral blood, obtained on day 0 of AZD1222 vaccination. These receptors originate from an adult in good health.

V and J are TRBV30 and TRBJ1-2; 7 positions match TRBD1. With V trimmed by 3 bases and J by 5 bases, 6 bases remained unmatched. The CDR3 length is 13 residues. Germline-derived CDR1 and CDR2 are GTSNPN and SVGIG (reference sequence). The CDR3 sequence: CAWSGTVLYGYTF. The CDR3 DNA reads as TGTGCCTGGAGCGGGACAGTCCTGTATGGCTACACCTTC. Complete variable domain (other parts from reference TRBV30 and TRBJ1-2): SQTIHQWPATLVQPVGSPLSLECTVEGTSNPNLYWYRQAAGRGLQLLFYSVGIGQISSEVPQNLSASRPQDRQFILSSKKLLLSDSGFYLCAWSGTVLYGYTFGSGTRLTVV.

This clone came up once. The chain joins TRBV13 to TRBJ2-3; 7 nucleotides agree with TRBD1. The germline V gene has CDR1 PRHDT and CDR2 FYEKMQ (reference sequence). The CDR3 loop spans 16 amino acids. V trimming: 1 base; J trimming: 0 bases; junction bases outside the gene matches: 4. DNA of the CDR3: TGTGCCAGCAGCTTAGACAGGGGATGGAGCACAGATACGCAGTATTTT. It is translated as CASSLDRGWSTDTQYF.

The chain employs TRBV28 and TRBJ1-2, with a possible D match to TRBD1 (6 bases). The length of the CDR3 is 16 residues. Trimming stripped 4 bases from V and 0 bases from J, with 15 bases between. Germline V lookup: CDR1 MDHEN, CDR2 SYDVKM. Here the CDR3 reads CASSSGQTLANYGYTF. As DNA, the CDR3 is TGTGCCAGCAGTTCTGGACAGACACTAGCTAACTATGGCTACACCTTC.

The rearrangement links TRBV4-2 to TRBJ2-5; the D is unclear. The CDR3 totals 13 residues. Germline assignment: CDR1 LGHNA and CDR2 YNFKEQ. Trimming removed 2 bases at V and 4 bases at J, with 8 bases between. CDR3 nucleotide sequence: TGTGCCAGCAGCCAAATCCCGGTAGAGACCCAGTACTTC. It is translated as CASSQIPVETQYF.

The CDR3 is CASSLQSGGSYEQYF. CDR3 nucleotide sequence: TGTGCCAGCTCACTCCAAAGCGGGGGCTCCTACGAGCAGTACTTC. This sequence joins TRBV18 and TRBJ2-7; 8 positions agree with TRBD2. V shed 4 bases, J shed 0 bases, and the junction held 5 bases outside the gene matches. The CDR3 has 15 amino acids. Germline V gene sequence: CDR1 KGHSH, CDR2 LQKENI.

The chain combines TRBV11-1 with TRBJ1-4; D not resolved. CDR3 length: 15 amino acids. Germline loops: CDR1 SGHAT, CDR2 FQDESV (reference sequence). With 5 bases removed from V and 0 bases from J, the gap between germline ends came to 10 bases. CDR3 region: CASSPDGTTNEKLFF. CDR3 DNA: TGTGCCAGCAGCCCGGACGGGACAACTAATGAAAAACTGTTTTTT.

V usage is TRBV3-1 (or the pseudogene TRBV3-2) and J usage is TRBJ2-7; 9 bases are shared with TRBD1. Germline CDR1 LGHDT, CDR2 YNNKEL (reference sequence). Trimming cost V 3 bases and J 12 bases; bases outside gene matches: 9. This CDR3 has 13 residues. The CDR3, as DNA: TGTGCCAGCAGCCACGAGGGACAGGGCTTTTTGTACTTC. It translates to CASSHEGQGFLYF.

The gene calls are TRBV25-1 and TRBJ2-3; tentative D call: TRBD2 (5 bases). Per germline, CDR1 MGHDK and CDR2 SYGVNS. Trimming removed 5 bases from V and 11 bases from J, with 14 bases in between. This CDR3 contains 12 residues. The CDR3 here is CASSLTAREQYF. The CDR3 nucleotides are TGTGCCAGCAGTCTGACCGCCCGGGAGCAGTATTTT.

The J gene is TRBJ2-2, the V gene TRBV6-5; a weak D match, TRBD1 (5 bases). The V and J ends lost 7 bases and 4 bases respectively, with 13 bases between them. The germline V gene encodes CDR1 MNHEY and CDR2 SVGAGI. This CDR3 has 14 amino acids. The DNA of the CDR3 is TGTGCCAGCACGCCCCCTCAGGGCACCGGGGAGCTGTTTTTT. Its protein product is CASTPPQGTGELFF.

The chain combines TRBV30 with TRBJ1-5, with D possibly matching TRBD1 (5 bases). CDR3 size: 15 residues. Germline lookup yields CDR1 GTSNPN and CDR2 SVGIG (reference sequence). The ends were cut back, 2 bases at V and 7 bases at J, with 18 bases in the middle. The CDR3 spells CAWSPGGTRWQPQHF. Here the CDR3 DNA reads TGTGCCTGGAGTCCCGGGGGGACCCGGTGGCAGCCCCAGCATTTT.

CDR3 residues: CASSPVGNTEAFF. The CDR3, as DNA: TGTGCCAGCAGTCCCGTCGGGAACACTGAAGCTTTCTTT. The chain combines TRBV5-6 with TRBJ1-1, with D unresolved. The CDR3 covers 13 residues. Per germline, CDR1 SGHDT and CDR2 YYEEEE. The V end lost 5 bases, the J end lost 1 base, and 9 bases lay between the germline ends.

The chain recombines TRBV11-1 with TRBJ2-7; perhaps TRBD2 as D (6 bases). Germline V CDR1 and CDR2: SGHAT, FQDESV (reference sequence). The CDR3 covers 14 residues. V was cut by 5 bases and J by 3 bases, with 14 bases left in between. CDR3 sequence: CASSPMGLSYEQYF. The DNA for the CDR3 is TGTGCCAGCAGCCCGATGGGACTTAGCTACGAGCAGTACTTC.

This sequence joins TRBV19 and TRBJ1-2; no definite D call. The V gene's germline CDR1 is LNHDA and CDR2 SQIVND (reference sequence). Trimming cost V 5 bases and J 1 base, with 8 bases left between them. This CDR3 contains 13 residues. CDR3 in amino acids: CASSATRNYGYTF. CDR3 sequence (DNA): TGTGCCAGTAGTGCGACACGTAACTATGGCTACACCTTC.

A single count supports this clone. The chain links TRBV30 to TRBJ2-5; no definite D call. The CDR3 spans 11 residues. CDR1 GTSNPN and CDR2 SVGIG come from the germline V gene (reference sequence). With 4 bases removed from V and 5 bases from J, the gap between germline ends came to 8 bases. The DNA for the CDR3 is TGTGCCTGGACCTCCGAGGAGACCCAGTACTTC. This encodes CAWTSEETQYF.

The chain has TRBV18 and TRBJ2-3, with D possibly TRBD2 on 7 matching bases. The CDR3 is 15 residues long. Trimming pared 5 bases from V and 10 bases from J, leaving 22 bases between. Per the germline V gene, CDR1 is KGHSH and CDR2 is LQKENI. CDR3 in DNA: TGTGCCAGCTCAACCACCGTAAGGGGGGGCATCTCGCAGTATTTT. This codes for CASSTTVRGGISQYF.

This rearrangement joins TRBV5-5 to TRBJ1-6, with TRBD1 as a possible D gene (5 bases). V was pared by 4 bases and J by 9 bases, with 11 bases between. Germline CDR1 is SGHKS and CDR2 is YYEKEE (reference sequence). The CDR3 is made up of 13 amino acids. CDR3 bases: TGTGCCAGCAGCATTGTGGGGGGTTCACCCCTCCACTTT. As protein: CASSIVGGSPLHF.

V usage is TRBV15 and J usage is TRBJ2-3, with D possibly being TRBD1 (6 bases). CDR1 and CDR2 (germline): LNHNV, YYDKDF (reference sequence). This CDR3 region has 15 residues. The V end lost 3 bases, the J end lost 4 bases, and 14 bases lay between the germline ends. DNA of the CDR3: TGTGCCACCAGCAGCCCAGGGGCAGGGTCAGATACGCAGTATTTT. This sequence encodes CATSSPGAGSDTQYF.

This clone came up once. The rearrangement joins TRBV4-1 to TRBJ2-5, with D perhaps given as TRBD1 or TRBD2 (6 bases each). The V gene's germline CDR1 is MGHRA and CDR2 YSYEKL. V lost 0 bases, J lost 5 bases, and 13 bases lay in between. This CDR3 contains 15 residues. The CDR3 DNA reads TGCGCCAGCAGCCAAGATCTTGGGGGGCGGGAGACCCAGTACTTC. It specifies CASSQDLGGRETQYF.

The chain employs TRBV3-1 (or the pseudogene TRBV3-2) and TRBJ2-7, with D maybe TRBD2 (6 bases). CDR3 size: 16 residues. Trimming pared 0 bases from V and 3 bases from J, leaving 15 bases between. Germline V gene data show CDR1 as LGHDT and CDR2 as YNNKEL (reference sequence). The CDR3 sequence is CASSQDGGTGYYEQYF. The CDR3 DNA sequence: TGTGCCAGCAGCCAAGATGGAGGGACGGGATACTACGAGCAGTACTTC.

The chain uses TRBV28 and TRBJ2-1, with D tentatively TRBD1 (6 bases). V lost 4 bases, J lost 7 bases, and 23 bases lay in between. The CDR3 spans 17 residues. Germline V gene data show CDR1 as MDHEN and CDR2 as SYDVKM. CDR3: CASSSSLRGSNYNEQFF. DNA for the CDR3: TGTGCCAGCAGTTCCTCCCTTAGGGGGTCCAACTATAATGAGCAGTTCTTC.

The rearrangement links TRBV5-6 to TRBJ1-1; TRBD1 is a possible D gene (5 bases). The CDR3 has 13 amino acids. Germline V CDR1 and CDR2: SGHDT, YYEEEE. Trimming pared 3 bases from V and 5 bases from J, leaving 11 bases between. CDR3 coding DNA: TGTGCCAGCAGCTCGGCGGGGGGTACTGAAGCTTTCTTT. It is translated as CASSSAGGTEAFF.

This clone was seen only a few times. The chain employs TRBV4-1 and TRBJ1-5; D uncertain. V shed 1 base and J shed 0 bases, with 10 bases lying between them. CDR1 is MGHRA and CDR2 is YSYEKL in the germline V gene. This CDR3 has 16 amino acids. The CDR3 protein is CASSQGGRYSNQPQHF. CDR3 nucleotide sequence: TGCGCCAGCAGCCAAGGCGGTCGATATAGCAATCAGCCCCAGCATTTT.

The gene calls are TRBV28 and TRBJ2-5; D gene uncertain. Trimming removed 2 bases from V and 6 bases from J, with 4 bases in between. The CDR3 covers 11 residues. Germline CDR1 MDHEN, CDR2 SYDVKM. The CDR3: CASSLDKTQYF. CDR3 in DNA: TGTGCCAGCAGTTTAGACAAGACCCAGTACTTC.

This clone was seen once. This sequence joins TRBV7-9 and TRBJ2-3, with D uncertain. Germline V CDR1 and CDR2: SEHNR, FQNEAQ (reference sequence). The CDR3 spans 17 residues. With 1 base removed from V and 0 bases from J, the gap between germline ends came to 14 bases. CDR3 nucleotide sequence: TGTGCCAGCAGCTTAGTAAGTCACATGTCTAGCACAGATACGCAGTATTTT. Translating it yields CASSLVSHMSSTDTQYF. The full variable domain, with the rest looked up from reference TRBV7-9 and TRBJ2-3, is DTGVSQNPRHKITKRGQNVTFRCDPISEHNRLYWYRQTLGQGPEFLTYFQNEAQLEKSRLLSDRFSAERPKGSFSTLEIQRTEQGDSAMYLCASSLVSHMSSTDTQYFGPGTRLTVL.